The 5 T cell receptor beta chains given below trace back to one sample, sequenced in a study of blood T cell repertoires in COVID-19. TCRdb keeps only in-frame clones here, not all; method: immunoSEQ multiplex PCR. The sample consists of 350,000 to 500,000 clones, approximately 90% of them appearing once. The sequencing input was peripheral blood. The source of these receptors is a man aged 18 to 29 with COVID-19, enrolled during active disease.

The J gene is TRBJ2-2, the V gene TRBV5-1, with unresolved D. The length of the CDR3 is 15 residues. Trimming removed 3 bases from V and 0 bases from J, with 9 bases in between. Germline V gene data show CDR1 as SGHRS and CDR2 as YFSETQ. The CDR3 sequence is CASSWSTPNTGELFF. For the CDR3, the DNA is TGCGCCAGCAGCTGGTCTACCCCGAACACCGGGGAGCTGTTTTTT.

The gene calls are TRBV6-4 and TRBJ1-2, with no clear D. Germline V gene sequence: CDR1 MRHNA, CDR2 SNTAGT. The germline V and J ends were trimmed by 0 bases and 8 bases, with 19 bases remaining between them. The CDR3 covers 16 residues. CDR3 protein: CASSDSSNSPTRGYTF. The CDR3 DNA reads as TGTGCCAGCAGTGACTCGAGTAATTCCCCTACTCGAGGCTACACCTTC.

The chain links TRBV19 to TRBJ1-5, with 8 bases fitting TRBD1. CDR1 and CDR2 from the germline V gene are LNHDA and SQIVND (reference sequence). Trimming took 2 bases from V and 11 from J; bases not matched to a gene: 11. This CDR3 is 15 amino acids long. The CDR3 reads CASSIRKSGGPAQHF. The CDR3 nucleotides are TGTGCCAGTAGTATAAGAAAGTCAGGGGGCCCGGCCCAGCATTTT.

This sequence joins TRBV2 and TRBJ1-6; 10 nucleotides agree with TRBD1. Germline assignment: CDR1 SNHLY and CDR2 FYNNEI. V lost 6 bases, J lost 8 bases, and 7 bases stayed unmatched. The CDR3 sequence is 15 residues long. CDR3 bases: TGTGCCAGCAGAGAGGGGACAGGGGCCCATTCACCCCTCCACTTT. Its protein product is CASREGTGAHSPLHF.

The gene calls are TRBV29-1 and TRBJ1-1; 8 positions match TRBD1. Germline V gene data show CDR1 as SQVTM and CDR2 as ANQGSEA. With 6 bases clipped from V and 5 bases from J, the junction kept 2 bases outside the gene matches. The CDR3 has 11 amino acids. The CDR3 region is CSVDRVTEAFF. CDR3 nucleotides: TGCAGCGTGGACAGGGTTACTGAAGCTTTCTTT.